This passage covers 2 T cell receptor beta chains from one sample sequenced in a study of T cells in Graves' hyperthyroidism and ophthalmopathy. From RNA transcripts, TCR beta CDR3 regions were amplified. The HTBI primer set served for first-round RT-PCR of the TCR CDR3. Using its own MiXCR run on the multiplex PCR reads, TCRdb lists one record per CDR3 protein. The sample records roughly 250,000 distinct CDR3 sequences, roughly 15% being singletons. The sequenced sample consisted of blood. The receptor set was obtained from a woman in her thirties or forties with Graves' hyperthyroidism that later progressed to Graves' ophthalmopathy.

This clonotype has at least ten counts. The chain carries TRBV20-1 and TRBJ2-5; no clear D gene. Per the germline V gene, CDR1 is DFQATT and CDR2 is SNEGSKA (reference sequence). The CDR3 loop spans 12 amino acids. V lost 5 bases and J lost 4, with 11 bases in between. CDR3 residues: CSAGPRGETQYF. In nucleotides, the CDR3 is TGCAGTGCTGGACCCCGCGGAGAGACCCAGTACTTC.

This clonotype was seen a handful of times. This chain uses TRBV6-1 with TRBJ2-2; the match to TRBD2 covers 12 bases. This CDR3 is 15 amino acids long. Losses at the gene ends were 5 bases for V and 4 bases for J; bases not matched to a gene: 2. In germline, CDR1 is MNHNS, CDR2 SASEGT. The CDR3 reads CASSSSGRATGELFF. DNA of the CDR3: TGTGCCAGCAGTTCTAGCGGGAGGGCCACCGGGGAGCTGTTTTTT.